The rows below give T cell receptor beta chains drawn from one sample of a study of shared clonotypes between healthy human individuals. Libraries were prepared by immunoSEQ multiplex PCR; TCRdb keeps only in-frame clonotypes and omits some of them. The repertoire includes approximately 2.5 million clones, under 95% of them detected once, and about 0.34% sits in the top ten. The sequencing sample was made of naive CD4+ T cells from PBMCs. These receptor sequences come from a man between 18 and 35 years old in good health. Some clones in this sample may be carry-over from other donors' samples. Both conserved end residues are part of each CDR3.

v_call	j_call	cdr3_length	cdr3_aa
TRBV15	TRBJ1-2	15	CATSRDRAGRNGYTF
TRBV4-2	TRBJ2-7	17	CASSHPRSEGGFYEQYF
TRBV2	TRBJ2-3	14	CASSRTGDTDTQYF
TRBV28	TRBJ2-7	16	CASSSPGRAPTYEQYF
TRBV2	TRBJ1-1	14	CASSGMTGNPEAFF
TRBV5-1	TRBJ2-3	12	CASSFQGDTQYF
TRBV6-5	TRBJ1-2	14	CASSYSYRDNGYTF
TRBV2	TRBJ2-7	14	CASTSKDRALEQYF
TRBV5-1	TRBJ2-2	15	CASSYGTRGTGELFF
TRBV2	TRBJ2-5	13	CASTSGGQETQYF
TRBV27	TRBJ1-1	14	CASSLFAVNTEAFF
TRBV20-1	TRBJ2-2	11	CSASGTGELFF
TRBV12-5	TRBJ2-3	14	CASGLSAYTDTQYF
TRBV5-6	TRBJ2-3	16	CASSDQKVASTDTQYF
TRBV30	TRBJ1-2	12	CAWSTGGYGYTF
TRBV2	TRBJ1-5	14	CASSGEGGRQPQHF
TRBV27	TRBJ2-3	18	CASSRQWTSGKGADTQYF
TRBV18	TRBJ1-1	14	CASSPEGENTEAFF
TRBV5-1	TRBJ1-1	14	CASSVQGGRTEAFF
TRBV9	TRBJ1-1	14	CASSVTPMNTEAFF
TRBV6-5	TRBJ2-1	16	CASSYSGGRAGNEQFF
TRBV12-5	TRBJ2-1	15	CASGPWATSYNEQFF
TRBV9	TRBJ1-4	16	CASSARTGNDPGKLFF
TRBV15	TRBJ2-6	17	CATSRGAINSGANVLTF
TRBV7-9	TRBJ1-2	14	CASSLEVTVGGYTF
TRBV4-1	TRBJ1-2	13	CASSQVKTYGYTF
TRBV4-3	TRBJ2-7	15	CASSQDLVGRGEQYF
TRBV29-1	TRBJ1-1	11	CRYGGNTEAFF
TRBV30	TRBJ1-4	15	CALDGGRATNEKLFF
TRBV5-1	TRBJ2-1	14	CASSRLAGVDEQFF
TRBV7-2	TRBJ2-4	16	CASSPGIAEAKNIQYF
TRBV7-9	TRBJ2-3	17	CASSFKPAFRVTDTQYF
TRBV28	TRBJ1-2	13	CASSLRGFSGYTF
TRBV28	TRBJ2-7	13	CASSFVGSYEQYF
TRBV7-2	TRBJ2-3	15	CASSLTGQSTDTQYF
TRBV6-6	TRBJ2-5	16	CASSLPSAPGKETQYF
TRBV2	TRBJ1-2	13	CASRGTGTGGYTF